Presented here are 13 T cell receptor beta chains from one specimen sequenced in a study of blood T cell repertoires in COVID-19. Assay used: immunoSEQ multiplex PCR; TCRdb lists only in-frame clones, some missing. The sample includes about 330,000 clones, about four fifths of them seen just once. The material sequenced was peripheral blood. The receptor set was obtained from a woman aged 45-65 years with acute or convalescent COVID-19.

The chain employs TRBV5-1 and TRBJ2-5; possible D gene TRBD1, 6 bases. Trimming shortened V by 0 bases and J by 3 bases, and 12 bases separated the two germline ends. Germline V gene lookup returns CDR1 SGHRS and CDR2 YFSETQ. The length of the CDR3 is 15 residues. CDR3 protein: CASSLAGTQEETQYF. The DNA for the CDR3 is TGCGCCAGCAGCTTGGCCGGGACACAGGAAGAGACCCAGTACTTC. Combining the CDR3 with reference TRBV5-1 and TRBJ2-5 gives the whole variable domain KAGVTQTPRYLIKTRGQQVTLSCSPISGHRSVSWYQQTPGQGLQFLFEYFSETQRNKGNFPGRFSGRQFSNSRSEMNVSTLELGDSALYLCASSLAGTQEETQYFGPGTRLLVL.

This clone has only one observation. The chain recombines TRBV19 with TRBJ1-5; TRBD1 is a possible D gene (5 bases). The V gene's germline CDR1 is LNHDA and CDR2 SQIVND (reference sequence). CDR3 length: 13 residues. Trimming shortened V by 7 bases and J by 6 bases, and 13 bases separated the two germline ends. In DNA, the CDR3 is TGTGCCAGTACGGGGGGAGGAGGTCAGCCCCAGCATTTT. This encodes CASTGGGGQPQHF.

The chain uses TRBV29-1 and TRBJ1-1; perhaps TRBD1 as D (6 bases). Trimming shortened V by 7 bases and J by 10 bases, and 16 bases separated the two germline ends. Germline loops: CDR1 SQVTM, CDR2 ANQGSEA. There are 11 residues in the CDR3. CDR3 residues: CSALGGGAAFF. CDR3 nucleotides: TGCAGCGCCCTAGGGGGGGGAGCAGCTTTCTTT.

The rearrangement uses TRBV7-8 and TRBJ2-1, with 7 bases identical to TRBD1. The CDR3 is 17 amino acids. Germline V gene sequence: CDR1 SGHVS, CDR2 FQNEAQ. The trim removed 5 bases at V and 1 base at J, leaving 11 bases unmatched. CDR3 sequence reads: CASSPGRQGLSYNEQFF. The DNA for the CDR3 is TGTGCCAGCAGCCCGGGACGACAGGGCTTGTCCTACAATGAGCAGTTCTTC.

The CDR3 spells CASSQEAGSNTGELFF. Here the CDR3 DNA reads TGTGCCAGCAGCCAAGAGGCGGGTTCGAACACCGGGGAGCTGTTTTTT. V usage is TRBV3-1 (or the pseudogene TRBV3-2) and J usage is TRBJ2-2, with D possibly being TRBD2 (5 bases). The length of the CDR3 is 16 residues. Germline V gives CDR1 LGHDT, CDR2 YNNKEL (reference sequence). V was clipped by 0 bases and J by 0 bases, with 8 bases between them.

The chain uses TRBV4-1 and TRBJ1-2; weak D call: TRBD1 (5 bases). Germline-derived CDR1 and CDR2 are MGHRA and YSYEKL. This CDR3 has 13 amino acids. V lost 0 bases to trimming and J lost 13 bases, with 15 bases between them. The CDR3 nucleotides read TGCGCCAGCAGCCAAGATGACTCAGGGAGGGTCACCTTC. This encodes CASSQDDSGRVTF.

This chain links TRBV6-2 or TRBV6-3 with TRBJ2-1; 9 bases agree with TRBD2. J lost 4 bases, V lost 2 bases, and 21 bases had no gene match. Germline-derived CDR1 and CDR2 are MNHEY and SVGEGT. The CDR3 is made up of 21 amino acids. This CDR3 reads CASSYLLSQREARPIYNEQFF. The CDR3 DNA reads TGTGCCAGCAGTTACCTCCTTTCCCAGCGGGAGGCGCGACCAATTTACAATGAGCAGTTCTTC.

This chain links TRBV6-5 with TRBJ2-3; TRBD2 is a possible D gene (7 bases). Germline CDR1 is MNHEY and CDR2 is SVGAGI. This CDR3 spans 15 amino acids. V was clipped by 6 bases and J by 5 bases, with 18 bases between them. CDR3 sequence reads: CASRGGAVFGDTQYF. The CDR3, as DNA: TGTGCCAGCAGAGGGGGGGCCGTTTTCGGAGATACGCAGTATTTT.

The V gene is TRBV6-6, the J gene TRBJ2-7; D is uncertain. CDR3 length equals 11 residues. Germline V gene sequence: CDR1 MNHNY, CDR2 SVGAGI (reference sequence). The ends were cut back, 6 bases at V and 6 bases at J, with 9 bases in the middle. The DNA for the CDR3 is TGTGCCAGCAGGTCCACGGGCGAGCAGTACTTC. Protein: CASRSTGEQYF.

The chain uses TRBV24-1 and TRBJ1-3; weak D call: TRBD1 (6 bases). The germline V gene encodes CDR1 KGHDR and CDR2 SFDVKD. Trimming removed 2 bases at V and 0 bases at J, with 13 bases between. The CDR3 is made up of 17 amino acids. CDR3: CATSDSRTVRSGNTIYF. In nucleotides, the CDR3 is TGTGCCACCAGTGATTCGCGGACAGTGCGCTCTGGAAACACCATATATTTT.

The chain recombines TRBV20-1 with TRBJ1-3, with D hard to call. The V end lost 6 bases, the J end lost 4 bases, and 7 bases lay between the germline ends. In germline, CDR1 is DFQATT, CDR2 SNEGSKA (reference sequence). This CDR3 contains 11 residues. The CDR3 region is CSADTGNTIYF. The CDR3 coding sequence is TGCAGTGCCGACACGGGAAACACCATATATTTT.

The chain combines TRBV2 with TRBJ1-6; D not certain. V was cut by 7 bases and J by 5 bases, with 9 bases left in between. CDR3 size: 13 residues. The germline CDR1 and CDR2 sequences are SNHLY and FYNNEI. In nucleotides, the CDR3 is TGTGCCAGCAATTGGGAGGATAATTCACCCCTCCACTTT. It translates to CASNWEDNSPLHF.

The CDR3 loop reads CASSITGDSGNTIYF. CDR3 sequence (DNA): TGTGCCAGCAGTATAACAGGGGACTCTGGAAACACCATATATTTT. V usage is TRBV6-6 and J usage is TRBJ1-3; 7 bases fit TRBD1. The CDR3 consists of 15 residues. After removal of 5 bases from V and 0 bases from J, the junction contained 4 bases not matched to a gene. Germline V gene sequence: CDR1 MNHNY, CDR2 SVGAGI (reference sequence).